The next 4 T cell receptor beta chains were all read from a single sample in a study of T cell repertoires in cytomegalovirus infection. TCRdb itself ran the reads through MiXCR, one entry per CDR3 protein. This sample has about 530,000 distinct CDR3 sequences, with about 30% found just once. Sample: PBMCs. The receptors derive from a human donor in good health (CMV status not recorded). Some clones in this sample may be carry-over from other donors' samples.

This chain connects TRBV6-5 to TRBJ2-2; perhaps D is TRBD1 or TRBD2 (6 bases each). CDR3 size: 17 residues. Trimming took 5 bases from V and 0 from J, leaving 16 bases between them. Germline V CDR1 and CDR2: MNHEY, SVGAGI. The DNA of the CDR3 is TGTGCCAGCAGTATCTTGGGGGGCGCTTCGAACACCGGGGAGCTGTTTTTT. This codes for CASSILGGASNTGELFF.

The table lists this clonotype with many counts. The chain links TRBV7-8 to TRBJ2-5; no clear D gene. This CDR3 is 10 amino acids long. Germline V lookup: CDR1 SGHVS, CDR2 FQNEAQ. Trimming cost V 4 bases and J 4 bases, with 1 base left between them. CDR3 in amino acids: CASSSETQYF. The CDR3 bases are TGTGCCAGCAGCTCAGAGACCCAGTACTTC.

This clonotype was found a few times. The V and J genes are TRBV7-8 and TRBJ1-5; D remains unclear. Trimming removed 1 base from V and 3 bases from J, with 13 bases in between. Germline assignment: CDR1 SGHVS and CDR2 FQNEAQ. The CDR3 runs to 16 residues. The CDR3 protein is CASSLDFWQINQPQHF. CDR3 sequence (DNA): TGTGCCAGCAGCTTAGACTTCTGGCAGATCAATCAGCCCCAGCATTTT.

This clonotype occurred a few times. The V and J genes are TRBV7-3 and TRBJ1-1; TRBD1 is a possible D gene (5 bases). Germline lookup yields CDR1 SGHTA and CDR2 FQGTGA. The CDR3 sequence is 12 residues long. The germline V and J ends were trimmed by 5 bases and 11 bases, with 15 bases remaining between them. The CDR3 loop reads CASSRGQPPAFF. In DNA form, the CDR3 reads TGTGCCAGCAGCCGGGGCCAGCCCCCGGCTTTCTTT.